This section outlines one T cell receptor beta chain sequence together with its context. Its target is not known. The data stem from a study of early T cells in non-severe SARS-CoV-2 infection. Across the whole study: Sequencing input comprised bulk RNA from unsorted whole blood; chain pairing was not available.

Study-wide results and limits: A preference for anti-spike CD8 responses marked VDJdb matching, which missed private and CD4 specificities.

Separate cDNA molecules each had unique molecular identifiers attached to them. From the 5' RACE reads, TCRdb called clonotypes with MiXCR, one entry per CDR3 protein. The sample lists 75,000 to 80,000 distinct CDR3 sequences, 8.5% to 10% occurring once. The sequenced material came from whole blood. The origin of this receptor is an adult who was a healthcare worker with PCR-confirmed SARS-CoV-2 infection or an uninfected control (not recorded which).

The CDR3 DNA is TGTGCCAGCACGACAGGGTTAGAGACCCAGTACTTC. This codes for CASTTGLETQYF. The genes are TRBV28 and TRBJ2-5, with 7 bases aligning to TRBD1. Germline V gene lookup returns CDR1 MDHEN and CDR2 SYDVKM. V lost 7 bases to trimming and J lost 4 bases; unmatched junction nucleotides: 3. The CDR3 extends over 12 amino acids.